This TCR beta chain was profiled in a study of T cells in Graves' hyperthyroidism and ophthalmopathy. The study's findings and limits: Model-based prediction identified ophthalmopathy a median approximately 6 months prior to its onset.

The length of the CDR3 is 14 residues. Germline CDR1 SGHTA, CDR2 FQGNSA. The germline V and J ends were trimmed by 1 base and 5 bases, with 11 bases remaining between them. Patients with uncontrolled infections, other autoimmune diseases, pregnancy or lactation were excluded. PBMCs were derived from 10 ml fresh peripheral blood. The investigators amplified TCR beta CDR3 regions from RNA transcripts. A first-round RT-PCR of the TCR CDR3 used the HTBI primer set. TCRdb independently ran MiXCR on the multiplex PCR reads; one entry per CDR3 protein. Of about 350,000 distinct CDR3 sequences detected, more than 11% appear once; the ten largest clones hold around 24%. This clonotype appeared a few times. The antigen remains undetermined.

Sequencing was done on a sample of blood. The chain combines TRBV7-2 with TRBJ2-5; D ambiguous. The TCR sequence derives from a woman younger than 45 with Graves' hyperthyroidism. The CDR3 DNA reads TGTGCCAGCAGCTTAGTGGGCAGTAGGGAGACCCAGTACTTC. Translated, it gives CASSLVGSRETQYF.